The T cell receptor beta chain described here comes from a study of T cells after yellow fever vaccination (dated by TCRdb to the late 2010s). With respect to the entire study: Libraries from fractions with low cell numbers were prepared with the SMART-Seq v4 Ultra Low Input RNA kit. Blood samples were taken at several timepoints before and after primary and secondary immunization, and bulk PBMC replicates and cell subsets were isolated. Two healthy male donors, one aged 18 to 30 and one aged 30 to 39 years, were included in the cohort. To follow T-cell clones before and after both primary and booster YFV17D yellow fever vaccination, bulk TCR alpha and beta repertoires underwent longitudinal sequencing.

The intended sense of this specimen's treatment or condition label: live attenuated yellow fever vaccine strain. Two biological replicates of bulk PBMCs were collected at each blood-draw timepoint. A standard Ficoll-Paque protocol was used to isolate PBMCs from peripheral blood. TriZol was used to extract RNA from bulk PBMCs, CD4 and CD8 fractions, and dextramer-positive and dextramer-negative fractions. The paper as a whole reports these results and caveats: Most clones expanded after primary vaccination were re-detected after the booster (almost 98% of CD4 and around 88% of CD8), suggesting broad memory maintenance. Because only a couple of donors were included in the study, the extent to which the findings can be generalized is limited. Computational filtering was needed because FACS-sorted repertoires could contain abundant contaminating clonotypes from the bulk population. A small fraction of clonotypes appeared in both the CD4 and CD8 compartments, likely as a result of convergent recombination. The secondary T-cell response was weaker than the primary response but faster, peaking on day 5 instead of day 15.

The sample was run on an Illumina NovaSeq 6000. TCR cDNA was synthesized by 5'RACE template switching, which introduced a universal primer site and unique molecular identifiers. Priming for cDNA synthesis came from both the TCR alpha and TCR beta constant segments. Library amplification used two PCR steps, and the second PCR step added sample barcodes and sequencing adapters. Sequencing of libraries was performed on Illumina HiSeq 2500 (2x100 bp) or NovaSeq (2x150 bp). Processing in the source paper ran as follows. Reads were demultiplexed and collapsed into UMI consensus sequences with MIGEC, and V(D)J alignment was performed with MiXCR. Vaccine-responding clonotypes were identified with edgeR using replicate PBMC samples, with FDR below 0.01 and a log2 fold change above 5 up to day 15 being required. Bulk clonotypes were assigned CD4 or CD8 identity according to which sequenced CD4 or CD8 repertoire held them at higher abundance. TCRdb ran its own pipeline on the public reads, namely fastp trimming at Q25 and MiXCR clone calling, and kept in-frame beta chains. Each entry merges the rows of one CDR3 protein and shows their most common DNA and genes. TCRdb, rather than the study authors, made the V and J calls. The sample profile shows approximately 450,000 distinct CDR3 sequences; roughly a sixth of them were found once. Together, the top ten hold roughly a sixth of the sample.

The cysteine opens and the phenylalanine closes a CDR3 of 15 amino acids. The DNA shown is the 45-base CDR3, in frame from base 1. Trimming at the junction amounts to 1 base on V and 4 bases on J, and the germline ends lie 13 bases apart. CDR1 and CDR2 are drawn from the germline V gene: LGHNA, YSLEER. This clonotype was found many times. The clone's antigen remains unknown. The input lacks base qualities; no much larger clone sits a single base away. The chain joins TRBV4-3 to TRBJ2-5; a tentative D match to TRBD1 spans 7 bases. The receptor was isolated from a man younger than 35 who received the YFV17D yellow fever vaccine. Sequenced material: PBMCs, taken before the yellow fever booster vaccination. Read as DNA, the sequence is TGCGCCAGCAGCCAAGTTGGGCAGGGGGGAGAGACCCAGTACTTC. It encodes CASSQVGQGGETQYF.